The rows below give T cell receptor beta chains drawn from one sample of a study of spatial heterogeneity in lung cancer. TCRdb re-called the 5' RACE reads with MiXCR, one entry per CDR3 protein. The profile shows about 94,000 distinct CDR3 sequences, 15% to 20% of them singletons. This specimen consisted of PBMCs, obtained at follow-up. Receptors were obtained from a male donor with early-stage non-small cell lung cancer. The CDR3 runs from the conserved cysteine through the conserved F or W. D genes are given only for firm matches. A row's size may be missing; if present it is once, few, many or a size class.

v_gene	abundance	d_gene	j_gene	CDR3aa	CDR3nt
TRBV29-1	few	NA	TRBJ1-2	CSSWVDRANYGYTF	TGCAGCTCCTGGGTGGACCGAGCTAACTATGGCTACACCTTC
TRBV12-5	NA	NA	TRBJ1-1	CASGLVGVKNTEAFF	TGTGCTAGTGGTTTGGTAGGGGTTAAGAACACTGAAGCTTTCTTT
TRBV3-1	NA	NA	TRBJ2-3	CASSQQGPDTQYF	TGTGCCAGCAGCCAACAGGGGCCAGATACGCAGTATTTT
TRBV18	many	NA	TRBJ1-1	CASSPPGWGTEAFF	TGTGCCAGCTCACCGCCTGGGTGGGGCACTGAAGCTTTCTTT
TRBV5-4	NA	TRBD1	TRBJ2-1	CASSSRQGYNEQFF	TGTGCCAGCAGCTCCCGACAGGGGTACAATGAGCAGTTCTTC
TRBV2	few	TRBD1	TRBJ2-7	CASPGQGGLEQYF	TGTGCCAGCCCGGGACAGGGGGGGTTGGAGCAGTACTTC
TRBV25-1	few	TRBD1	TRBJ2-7	CASRSGTGVHEQYF	TGTGCCAGCAGATCGGGGACAGGGGTTCACGAGCAGTACTTC
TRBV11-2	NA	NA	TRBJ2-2	CASSSLGQWGGTGELFF	TGTGCCAGCAGCTCATTGGGACAATGGGGAGGCACCGGGGAGCTGTTTTTT
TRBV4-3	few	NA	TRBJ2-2	CASSPLEFANTGELFF	TGCGCCAGCAGCCCTTTAGAGTTCGCGAACACCGGGGAGCTGTTTTTT
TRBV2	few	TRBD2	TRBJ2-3	CASSTGGGADTQYF	TGTGCCAGCTCAACAGGCGGGGGGGCAGATACGCAGTATTTT
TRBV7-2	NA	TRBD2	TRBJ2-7	CTSSPVGLADNEQYF	TGTACCAGCAGCCCCGTGGGGCTAGCGGACAACGAGCAGTACTTC
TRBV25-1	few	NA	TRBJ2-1	CASSQGLSYNEQFF	TGTGCCAGCTCCCAGGGGCTATCCTACAATGAGCAGTTCTTC
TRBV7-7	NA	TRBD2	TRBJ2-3	CASSFSGGGTDTQYF	TGTGCCAGCAGCTTCAGCGGGGGGGGCACAGATACGCAGTATTTT
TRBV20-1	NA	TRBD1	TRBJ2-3	CSLDRGTRTQYF	TGTTCGTTGGACAGGGGTACCCGTACGCAGTATTTT
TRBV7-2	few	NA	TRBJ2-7	CASSPRDRRLYEQYF	TGTGCCAGCAGTCCGCGCGATAGGCGGTTGTACGAGCAGTACTTC
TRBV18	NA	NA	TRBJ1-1	CASSAVSKGSEAFF	TGTGCCAGCTCAGCCGTTTCGAAGGGGTCTGAAGCTTTCTTT
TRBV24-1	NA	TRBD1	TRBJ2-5	CATSDLLGTGQETQYF	TGTGCCACCAGTGATTTGCTCGGGACAGGTCAAGAGACCCAGTACTTC
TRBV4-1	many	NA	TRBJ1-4	CASSLTEGNPREKLFF	TGCGCCAGCAGCCTAACCGAGGGCAACCCCCGGGAAAAACTGTTTTTT
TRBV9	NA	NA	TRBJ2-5	CASSVSPGTLQETQYF	TGTGCCAGCAGCGTCTCACCCGGGACACTGCAAGAGACCCAGTACTTC
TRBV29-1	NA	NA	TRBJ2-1	CSVEDVSYNEQFF	TGCAGCGTTGAAGACGTTTCCTACAATGAGCAGTTCTTC
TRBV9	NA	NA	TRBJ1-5	CASSSREGVNQPQHF	TGTGCCAGCAGCTCAAGGGAAGGGGTCAATCAGCCCCAGCATTTT
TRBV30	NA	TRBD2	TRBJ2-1	CAWSASGWGEQFF	TGTGCCTGGAGTGCTAGCGGGTGGGGTGAGCAGTTCTTC
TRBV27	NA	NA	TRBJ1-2	CASTRGSNYGYTF	TGTGCCAGCACCCGGGGCAGCAACTATGGCTACACCTTC
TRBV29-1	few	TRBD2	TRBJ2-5	CSVSKGTSPQETQYF	TGCAGCGTCTCAAAGGGGACTAGCCCCCAAGAGACCCAGTACTTC
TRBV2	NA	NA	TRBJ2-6	CATGSSGANVLTF	TGTGCCACCGGAAGCTCTGGGGCCAACGTCCTGACTTTC
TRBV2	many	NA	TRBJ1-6	CASSKDGGSYNSPLHF	TGTGCCAGCAGCAAGGACGGTGGCTCCTATAATTCACCCCTCCACTTT
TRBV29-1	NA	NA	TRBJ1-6	CSAEVGVEGLVSLHF	TGCAGCGCAGAAGTTGGGGTTGAGGGATTGGTCTCCCTCCACTTT
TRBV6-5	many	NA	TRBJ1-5	CASSFRPDQPQHF	TGTGCCAGCAGTTTTCGACCGGATCAGCCCCAGCATTTT
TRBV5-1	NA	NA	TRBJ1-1	CASSFRGGTEAFF	TGCGCCAGCAGCTTCAGGGGAGGGACTGAAGCTTTCTTT
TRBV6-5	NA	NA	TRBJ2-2	CASSYDYREYDGELFF	TGTGCCAGCAGTTATGACTATCGGGAGTATGACGGGGAGCTGTTTTTT
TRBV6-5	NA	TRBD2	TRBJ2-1	CASSWGLAGNEQFF	TGTGCCAGCAGTTGGGGACTAGCGGGGAATGAGCAGTTCTTC